These 10 T cell receptor beta chains share one sample of origin, sequenced in a study of neurological immune-mediated disorders. TCRdb re-derived calls from the 5' RACE reads in MiXCR, one entry per CDR3 protein. The sample lists tens of thousands of distinct CDR3 sequences, approximately 11% occurring once. Sequencing used PBMCs. The receptors come from a woman aged 55-69 years with HTLV-1-associated myelopathy (HAM/TSP).

This clonotype appeared many times. The chain couples TRBV20-1 to TRBJ2-3; 11 bases match TRBD1. Trimming cost V 4 bases and J 7 bases; bases outside gene matches: 7. The CDR3 extends over 14 amino acids. Per the germline V gene, CDR1 is DFQATT and CDR2 is SNEGSKA (reference sequence). In DNA form, the CDR3 reads TGCAGTGCTAATGGGGGACAGGGGGTGAATACGCAGTATTTT. As protein: CSANGGQGVNTQYF.

This clonotype came up many times. The chain combines TRBV7-9 with TRBJ1-4; 9 bases line up with TRBD1. Germline lookup yields CDR1 SEHNR and CDR2 FQNEAQ (reference sequence). V was pared by 4 bases and J by 8 bases, with 8 bases of the junction left unmatched. The CDR3 is 15 amino acids. CDR3: CASSSGTGWAEKLFF. CDR3 nucleotides: TGTGCCAGCAGCTCCGGGACAGGGTGGGCGGAAAAACTGTTTTTT.

This clonotype was detected many times. The chain couples TRBV11-3 to TRBJ2-7; D is perhaps TRBD1 or TRBD2 (5 bases each). V lost 5 bases to trimming and J lost 4 bases, with 18 bases between them. Germline CDR1 is SGHNT and CDR2 is YENEEA. The CDR3 is 15 residues long. CDR3 nucleotide sequence: TGTGCCAGCAGCAAGGGCAGGGAGACCTCATACGAGCAGTACTTC. Encoded protein: CASSKGRETSYEQYF.

The sample holds many counts of this clonotype. The chain links TRBV2 to TRBJ1-2; 8 nucleotides align to TRBD1. This CDR3 is built from 17 residues. Per the germline V gene, CDR1 is SNHLY and CDR2 is FYNNEI. J lost 1 base, V lost 7 bases, and 14 bases had no gene match. The CDR3: CASTKGQALGSNYGYTF. CDR3 DNA: TGTGCCAGCACTAAGGGACAGGCCCTAGGAAGTAACTATGGCTACACCTTC.

This clonotype has at least ten counts. Here the CDR3 reads CASSLDPWNTEAFF. CDR3 sequence (DNA): TGTGCCAGCAGCTTAGATCCTTGGAACACTGAAGCTTTCTTT. J is TRBJ1-1 and V is TRBV11-2; D is unresolved. The V and J ends lost 0 bases and 1 base respectively, with 6 bases between them. The CDR3 is made up of 14 amino acids. Germline V gives CDR1 SGHAT, CDR2 FQNNGV.

There are many counts of this clonotype. V and J are TRBV28 and TRBJ2-7, with 9 bases fitting TRBD2. Germline assignment: CDR1 MDHEN and CDR2 SYDVKM. The CDR3 extends over 14 amino acids. The V gene end was trimmed by 6 bases and the J gene end by 1 base; junction bases not matched to a gene: 4. As DNA, the CDR3 is TGTGCCAGCAGAACTAGCGGGCGATCCTACGAGCAGTACTTC. This encodes CASRTSGRSYEQYF.

The count of this clonotype is one. The J gene is TRBJ2-3, the V gene TRBV5-5, with 12 nucleotides matching TRBD2. The CDR3 covers 15 residues. Germline loops: CDR1 SGHKS, CDR2 YYEKEE (reference sequence). The CDR3 is CSSSLGLAGTDTQYF. Written as DNA, the CDR3 is TGTTCTAGCAGCCTGGGACTAGCGGGTACAGATACGCAGTATTTT.

This clonotype was counted many times. The CDR3 region is CSVGEAYEQYF. CDR3 DNA sequence: TGCAGCGTTGGGGAGGCCTACGAGCAGTACTTC. This chain connects TRBV29-1 to TRBJ2-7; D perhaps matches TRBD2 (6 bases). Trimming removed 4 bases at V and 2 bases at J, with 6 bases between. This CDR3 comprises 11 residues. CDR1 and CDR2 (germline): SQVTM, ANQGSEA.

V usage is TRBV5-1 and J usage is TRBJ2-1, with 7 bases matching TRBD2. Trimming removed 2 bases from V and 0 bases from J; junction bases left unmatched: 5. Germline V lookup: CDR1 SGHRS, CDR2 YFSETQ. The CDR3 has 16 amino acids. CDR3 in DNA: TGCGCCAGCAGCTTTGGAAGCGGGATCTCCTACAATGAGCAGTTCTTC. This codes for CASSFGSGISYNEQFF.

In this sample, this clonotype turned up many times. The gene calls are TRBV6-5 and TRBJ2-7; TRBD1 matches 7 bases. The CDR3 covers 13 residues. With V trimmed by 4 bases and J by 3 bases, 3 bases remained unmatched. The germline gives CDR1 MNHEY, CDR2 SVGAGI. The CDR3 DNA is TGTGCCAGCAGTTCGACAGGGTACTACGAGCAGTACTTC. It specifies CASSSTGYYEQYF.